A single TCR beta chain is shown here with its context. Its antigen is unidentified. The record originates from a study of cytomegalovirus exposure and HLA in healthy donors. The study, taken as a whole, reports: An assumption of roughly uniform sequencing depth across donors underlay the presence/absence analyses. The study labeled around 160 TCR beta chains cytomegalovirus-associated. It emerged from a later analysis that several of the most significant clusters appeared to be linked to common viral pathogens.

V gave up 4 bases and J gave up 3 bases; unmatched junction bases: 6. This CDR3 spans 14 amino acids. Germline V lookup: CDR1 SGHVS, CDR2 FQNEAQ. The primer mix had 60 Vbeta and 13 Jbeta primers. Authors' methods: A later analysis tallied about 80 million unique TCR beta chains, around 12 million of them shared. This table comes from immunoSEQ multiplex PCR, and its TCRdb copy is limited to in-frame clones, with some not included. The V and J calls and clone size are taken from that table; D and trimming were inferred from the DNA. The sample lists 110,000 to 150,000 clones, about four fifths occurring once.

The chain joins TRBV7-8 to TRBJ2-7, with 7 positions matching TRBD2. Material for sequencing was PBMCs. The sequence was obtained from a middle-aged woman in good health and CMV-seropositive. Here the CDR3 reads CASSSREGIYEQYF. For the CDR3, the DNA is TGTGCCAGCAGCTCGAGGGAGGGGATCTACGAGCAGTACTTC.